This T cell receptor beta chain was sequenced during a study of cytomegalovirus exposure and HLA in healthy donors. CDR3 size: 15 residues. The germline gives CDR1 SQVTM, CDR2 ANQGSEA. Turning to this clone: Its antigen is undetermined.

Study-wide findings and caveats: HLA-A and HLA-B allele assignments for most subjects were reportedly predicted accurately using TCR beta sequences.

Amplification used 60 Vbeta primers and 13 Jbeta primers. This table comes from immunoSEQ multiplex PCR, and its TCRdb copy is limited to in-frame clones, with some not included. The table has about 120,000 clones, 55% to 65% seen once. This chain uses TRBV29-1 with TRBJ2-5; TRBD1 agrees at 8 bases. The DNA matches TRBJ2-7 better at its end, which makes the J call doubtful. Sequences were obtained from PBMCs. This clonotype was sampled from a man aged 40-55 years in good health and CMV-seropositive. The CDR3, as DNA: TGCAGCGTGTCAGGTGGGACAGGCTATTCCTACGAGCAGTACTTC. Its translation is CSVSGGTGYSYEQYF.